The table lists the clone carrying this T cell receptor beta chain with many counts. Germline V gives CDR1 MDHEN, CDR2 SYDVKM. This CDR3 spans 16 amino acids. Trimming took 4 bases from V and 0 from J, leaving 13 bases between them. Relying on iRepertoire HTBI primers and Arm-PCR of CDR3 regions, the team built TCR beta libraries. One entry per CDR3 protein results from TCRdb running MiXCR on the multiplex PCR reads. In the table there are under 300,000 distinct CDR3 sequences, 20% of which are singletons. Documented time point: newly diagnosed GD, antithyroid drugs for less than 3 months. TCR sequences were obtained from RNA taken from PBMCs. The sample comes from a study of regulatory T cells in long-lasting Graves disease.

This clonotype was sampled from a female donor with Graves disease. The rearrangement joins TRBV28 to TRBJ2-1; no reliable D call. The input for sequencing was peripheral blood mononuclear cells (PBMCs), taken at new diagnosis, from a patient treated with antithyroid drugs. The CDR3 reads CASSSPNPSSYNEQFF. CDR3 in DNA: TGTGCCAGCAGTTCGCCTAACCCTAGCTCCTACAATGAGCAGTTCTTC.